Shown below are 12 T cell receptor beta chains from a single sample sequenced in a study of T-cell reconstitution after alpha-beta-depleted transplantation in children. Using unique molecular identifiers, the investigators prepared the TCRbeta library. Each CDR3 protein gets one entry after TCRdb re-called the PCR reads with MiXCR. The repertoire includes 150,000 to 250,000 distinct CDR3 sequences, approximately 15% of them detected once, and about 12% sits in the top ten. Source: PBMCs from the stem cell graft donor, taken from the stem cell graft. Receptor source: a human donor who donated a stem cell graft to a child with acute lymphoblastic leukemia.

This clonotype was seen a few times. The V and J genes are TRBV20-1 and TRBJ1-4; 8 positions agree with TRBD1. This CDR3 spans 14 amino acids. V gave up 0 bases and J gave up 6 bases; unmatched junction bases: 3. The germline V gene has CDR1 DFQATT and CDR2 SNEGSKA (reference sequence). In DNA, the CDR3 is TGCAGTGCTAGAGAACAGGGGGGCGATGAAAAACTGTTTTTT. Its protein product is CSAREQGGDEKLFF.

A word on this clonotype: A much larger clone differs from this one at a single base, so this may be a read error. V and J are TRBV10-3 and TRBJ2-1; perhaps TRBD1 as D (6 bases). Germline values: CDR1 ENHRY, CDR2 SYGVKD. The CDR3 consists of 12 residues. The V and J ends lost 7 bases and 6 bases respectively, with 10 bases between them. CDR3 in DNA: TGTGCCATCAAGGGACACTGCAATGAGCAGTTCTTC. This sequence encodes CAIKGHCNEQFF.

The chain uses TRBV7-8 and TRBJ1-5, with 8 bases fitting TRBD1. In germline, CDR1 is SGHVS, CDR2 FQNEAQ. V trimming: 4 bases; J trimming: 4 bases; junction bases outside the gene matches: 9. The CDR3 is made up of 16 amino acids. CDR3 protein: CASSSAPGQDNQPQHF. The DNA of the CDR3 is TGTGCCAGCAGCTCAGCCCCGGGACAGGATAATCAGCCCCAGCATTTT.

This clonotype was found many times. The chain has TRBV15 and TRBJ2-6, with unresolved D. This CDR3 region has 18 residues. Germline assignment: CDR1 LNHNV and CDR2 YYDKDF (reference sequence). Trimming removed 1 base from V and 2 bases from J, with 15 bases in between. The CDR3 DNA sequence: TGTGCCACCAGCAGAGTATTGAACAGTCCCACTGGGGCCAACGTCCTGACTTTC. Its translation: CATSRVLNSPTGANVLTF.

This clonotype was detected many times. CDR3 DNA sequence: TGTGCCATCAGCGGGACCCCAGAGACTGAGCAGTTCTTC. Protein sequence: CAISGTPETEQFF. The rearrangement joins TRBV10-3 to TRBJ2-1; D assignment may be TRBD1 or TRBD2 (5 bases each). Germline loops: CDR1 ENHRY, CDR2 SYGVKD. V gave up 6 bases and J gave up 9 bases, with 15 bases separating them. The CDR3 totals 13 residues.

This clonotype came up many times. V is TRBV12-3 or TRBV12-4 and J is TRBJ2-2; 14 bases are a match to TRBD2. This CDR3 spans 17 amino acids. V trimming: 5 bases; J trimming: 6 bases; junction bases outside the gene matches: 8. In DNA form, the CDR3 reads TGTGCCAGCAGTCCGGGACTAGCGGGAGAAGTAGCCGGGGAGCTGTTTTTT. It specifies CASSPGLAGEVAGELFF.

This clonotype has ten or more counts. The rearrangement joins TRBV10-2 to TRBJ2-7; D possibly corresponds to TRBD2 (5 bases). The germline gives CDR1 WSHSY, CDR2 SAAADI. The CDR3 has 16 residues. Trimming removed 3 bases from V and 3 bases from J, with 18 bases in between. The CDR3 spells CASSDMTGRSHYEQYF. The DNA of the CDR3 is TGCGCCAGCAGTGATATGACGGGAAGGTCCCACTACGAGCAGTACTTC.

This clonotype has ten or more counts. The CDR3 loop is CSARAPGAYNSPLHF. As DNA, the CDR3 is TGCAGTGCTAGGGCCCCAGGGGCCTATAATTCACCCCTCCACTTT. The chain links TRBV20-1 to TRBJ1-6; D is perhaps TRBD1 (6 bases). Deletions cut 3 bases from V and 2 bases from J, with 11 bases between. This CDR3 has 15 amino acids. Germline CDR1 is DFQATT and CDR2 is SNEGSKA (reference sequence).

This clonotype came up many times. The chain joins TRBV10-3 to TRBJ2-7; TRBD2 matches 10 bases. After removal of 2 bases from V and 2 bases from J, the junction contained 3 bases not matched to a gene. The CDR3 covers 15 residues. In germline, CDR1 is ENHRY, CDR2 SYGVKD. The CDR3 loop is CAISEGLAGAYEQYF. CDR3 coding DNA: TGTGCCATCAGTGAGGGGCTAGCGGGAGCCTACGAGCAGTACTTC.

The genes are TRBV20-1 and TRBJ2-4; no firm D call. Per the germline V gene, CDR1 is DFQATT and CDR2 is SNEGSKA (reference sequence). V lost 2 bases and J lost 0, with 11 bases in between. The CDR3 spans 15 residues. The CDR3 DNA reads as TGCAGTGCTAGACGCGAAGATCTAGCCAAAAACATTCAGTACTTC. It specifies CSARREDLAKNIQYF.

The chain has TRBV20-1 and TRBJ2-1; D gene unclear. Germline V gene lookup returns CDR1 DFQATT and CDR2 SNEGSKA (reference sequence). The V and J ends lost 1 base and 7 bases respectively, with 11 bases between them. The CDR3 sequence is 13 residues long. The CDR3 reads CSARAPLGNEQFF. CDR3 nucleotide sequence: TGCAGTGCTAGAGCCCCTTTGGGAAATGAGCAGTTCTTC.

This clonotype was picked up a small number of times. The rearrangement links TRBV9 to TRBJ2-1; 7 nucleotides align to TRBD2. Losses at the gene ends were 0 bases for V and 4 bases for J; bases not matched to a gene: 13. The CDR3 length is 18 residues. Germline values: CDR1 SGDLS, CDR2 YYNGEE. The CDR3 nucleotides read TGTGCCAGCAGCGTAGCTAAGGGCCTAGCGGACCGATACAATGAGCAGTTCTTC. The encoded protein is CASSVAKGLADRYNEQFF.